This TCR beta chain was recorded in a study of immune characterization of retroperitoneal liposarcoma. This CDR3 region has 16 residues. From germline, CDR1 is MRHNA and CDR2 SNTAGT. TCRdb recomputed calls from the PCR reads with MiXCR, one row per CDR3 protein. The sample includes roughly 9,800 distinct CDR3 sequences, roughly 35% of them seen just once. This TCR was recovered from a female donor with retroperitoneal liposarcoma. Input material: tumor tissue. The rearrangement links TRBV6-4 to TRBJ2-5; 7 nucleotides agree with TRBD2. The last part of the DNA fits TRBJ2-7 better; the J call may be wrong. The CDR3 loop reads CASSDSKSGINYEQYF. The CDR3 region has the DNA TGTGCCAGCAGTGACTCGAAAAGCGGGATTAACTACGAGCAGTACTTC.